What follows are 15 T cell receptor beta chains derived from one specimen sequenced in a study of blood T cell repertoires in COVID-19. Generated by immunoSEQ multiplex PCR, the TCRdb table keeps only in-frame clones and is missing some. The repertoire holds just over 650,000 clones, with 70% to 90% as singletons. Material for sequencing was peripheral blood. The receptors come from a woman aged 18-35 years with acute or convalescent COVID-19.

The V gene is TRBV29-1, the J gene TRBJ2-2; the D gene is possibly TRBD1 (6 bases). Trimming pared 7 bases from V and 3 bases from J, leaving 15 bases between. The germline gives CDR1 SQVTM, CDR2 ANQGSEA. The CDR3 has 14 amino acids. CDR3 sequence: CSAGTGSDTGELFF. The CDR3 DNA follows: TGCAGCGCCGGAACAGGGTCCGACACCGGGGAGCTGTTTTTT.

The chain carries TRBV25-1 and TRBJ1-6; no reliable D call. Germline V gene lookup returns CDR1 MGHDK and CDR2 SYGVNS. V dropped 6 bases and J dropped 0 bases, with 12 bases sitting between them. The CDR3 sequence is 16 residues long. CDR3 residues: CASSPAGSSYNSPLHF. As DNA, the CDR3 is TGTGCCAGCAGCCCCGCCGGGAGCTCCTATAATTCACCCCTCCACTTT.

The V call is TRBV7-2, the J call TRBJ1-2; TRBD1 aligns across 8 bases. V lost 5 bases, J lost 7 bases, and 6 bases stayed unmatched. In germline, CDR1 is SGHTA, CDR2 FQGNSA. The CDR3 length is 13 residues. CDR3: CASSADRGRGYTF. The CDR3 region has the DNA TGTGCCAGCAGCGCCGACAGGGGACGTGGCTACACCTTC.

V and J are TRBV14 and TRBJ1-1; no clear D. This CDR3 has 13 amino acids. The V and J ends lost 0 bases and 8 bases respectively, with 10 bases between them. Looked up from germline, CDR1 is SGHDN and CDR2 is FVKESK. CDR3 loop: CASSQDPSLEAFF. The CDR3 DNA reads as TGTGCCAGCAGCCAAGATCCCTCCCTGGAAGCTTTCTTT.

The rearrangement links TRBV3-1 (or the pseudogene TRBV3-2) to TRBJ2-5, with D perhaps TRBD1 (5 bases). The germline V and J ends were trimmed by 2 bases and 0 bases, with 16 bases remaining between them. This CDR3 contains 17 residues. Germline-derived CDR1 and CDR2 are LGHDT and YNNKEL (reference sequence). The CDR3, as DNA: TGTGCCAGCAGCCAATGGGCCCAAAGGGGCCACCAAGAGACCCAGTACTTC. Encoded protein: CASSQWAQRGHQETQYF.

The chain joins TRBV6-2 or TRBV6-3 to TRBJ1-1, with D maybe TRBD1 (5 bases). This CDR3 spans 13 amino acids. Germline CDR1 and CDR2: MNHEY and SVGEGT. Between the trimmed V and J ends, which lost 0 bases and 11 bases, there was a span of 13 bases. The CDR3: CASSYSRPGPAFF. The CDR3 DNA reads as TGTGCCAGCAGTTACTCCCGGCCAGGGCCGGCTTTCTTT.

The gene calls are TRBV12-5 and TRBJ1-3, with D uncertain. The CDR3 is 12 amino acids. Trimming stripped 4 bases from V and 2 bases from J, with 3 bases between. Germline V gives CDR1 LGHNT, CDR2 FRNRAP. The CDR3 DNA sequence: TGTGCTAGTGGTTCTCCTGGAAACACCATATATTTT. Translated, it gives CASGSPGNTIYF.

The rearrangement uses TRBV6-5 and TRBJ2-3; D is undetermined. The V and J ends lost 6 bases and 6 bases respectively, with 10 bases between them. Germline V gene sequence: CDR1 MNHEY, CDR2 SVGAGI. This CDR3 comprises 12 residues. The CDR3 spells CASSPLRDTQYF. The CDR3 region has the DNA TGTGCCAGCAGCCCCCTCCGGGATACGCAGTATTTT.

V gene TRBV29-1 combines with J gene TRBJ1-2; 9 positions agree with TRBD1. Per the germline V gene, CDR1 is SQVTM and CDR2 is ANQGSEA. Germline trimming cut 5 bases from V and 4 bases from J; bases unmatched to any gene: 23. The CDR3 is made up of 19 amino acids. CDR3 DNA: TGCAGCGTTACACAAGAGTTCTCCGGGACAGGGCCGGGAAGCTATGGCTACACCTTC. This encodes CSVTQEFSGTGPGSYGYTF. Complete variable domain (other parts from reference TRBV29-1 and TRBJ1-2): SAVISQKPSRDICQRGTSLTIQCQVDSQVTMMFWYRQQPGQSLTLIATANQGSEATYESGFVIDKFPISRPNLTFSTLTVSNMSPEDSSIYLCSVTQEFSGTGPGSYGYTFGSGTRLTVV.

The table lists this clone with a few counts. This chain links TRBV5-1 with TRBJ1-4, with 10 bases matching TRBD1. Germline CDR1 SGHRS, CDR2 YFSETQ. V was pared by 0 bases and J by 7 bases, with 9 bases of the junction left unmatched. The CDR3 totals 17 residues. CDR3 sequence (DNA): TGCGCCAGCAGCTTGGAGGGAGGGACAGGGGCCATTGAAAAACTGTTTTTT. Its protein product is CASSLEGGTGAIEKLFF.

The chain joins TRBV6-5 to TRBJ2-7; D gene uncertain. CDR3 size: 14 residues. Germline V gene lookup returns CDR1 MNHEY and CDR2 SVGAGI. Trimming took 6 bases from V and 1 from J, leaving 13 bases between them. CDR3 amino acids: CASRYDWVSYEQYF. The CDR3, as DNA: TGTGCCAGCAGATACGACTGGGTTTCCTACGAGCAGTACTTC.

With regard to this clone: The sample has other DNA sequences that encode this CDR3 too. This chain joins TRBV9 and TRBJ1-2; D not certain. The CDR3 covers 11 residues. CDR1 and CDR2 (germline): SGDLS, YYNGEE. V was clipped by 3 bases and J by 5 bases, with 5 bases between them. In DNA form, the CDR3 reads TGTGCCAGCAGCGCCGGGTATGGCTACACCTTC. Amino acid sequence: CASSAGYGYTF.

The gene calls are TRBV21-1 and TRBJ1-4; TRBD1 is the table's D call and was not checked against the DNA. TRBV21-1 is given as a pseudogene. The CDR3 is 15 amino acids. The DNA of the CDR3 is TGTGCCAGCAGCACGGACAGGATAATGAGTAGAAAACTGTTTTTT. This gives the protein CASSTDRIMSRKLFF.

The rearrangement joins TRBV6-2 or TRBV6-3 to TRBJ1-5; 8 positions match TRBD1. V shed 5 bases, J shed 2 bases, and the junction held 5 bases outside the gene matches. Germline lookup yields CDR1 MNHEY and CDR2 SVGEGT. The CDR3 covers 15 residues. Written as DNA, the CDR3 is TGTGCCAGCAGTGCAGGGGGCGCGGGCAATCAGCCCCAGCATTTT. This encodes CASSAGGAGNQPQHF.

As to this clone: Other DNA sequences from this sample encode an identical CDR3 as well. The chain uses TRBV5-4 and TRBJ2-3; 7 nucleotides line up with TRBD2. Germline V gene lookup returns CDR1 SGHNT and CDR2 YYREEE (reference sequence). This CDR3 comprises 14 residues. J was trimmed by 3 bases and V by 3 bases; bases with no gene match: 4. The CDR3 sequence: CASSWGGSTDTQYF. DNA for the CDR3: TGTGCCAGCAGCTGGGGGGGATCAACAGATACGCAGTATTTT. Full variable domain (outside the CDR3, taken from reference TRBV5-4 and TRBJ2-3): ETGVTQSPTHLIKTRGQQVTLRCSSQSGHNTVSWYQQALGQGPQFIFQYYREEENGRGNFPPRFSGLQFPNYSSELNVNALELDDSALYLCASSWGGSTDTQYFGPGTRLTVL.